The entry that follows covers one TCR beta chain sequence. In the authors' methods: Estimation of nucleated cell counts was performed using reference gene primer amplification. TCRdb keeps only in-frame clones here, not all; method: immunoSEQ multiplex PCR. Clone size and the V and J calls come from that table; the DNA yielded D and trimming. The sample has under 110,000 clones; around 84% are singletons. This CDR3 comprises 12 residues. Trimming stripped 7 bases from V and 0 bases from J, with 7 bases between. Germline assignment: CDR1 SGHVS and CDR2 FQNEAQ. The data belong to a study of blood T cell repertoires in COVID-19. Study as a whole: Acute and convalescent COVID-19 specimens originated in the United States, Italy and Spain. The analysed material was cDNA or gDNA that came from T cells, B-cell-depleted T cells, or PBMCs.

The sequenced sample was peripheral blood. V gene TRBV7-8 combines with J gene TRBJ2-7; D is unresolved. The sequence was obtained from a woman aged 70-85 years with active or convalescent COVID-19. CDR3 sequence reads: CASTSYSYEQYF. CDR3 nucleotide sequence: TGTGCCAGCACCTCTTACTCCTACGAGCAGTACTTC.